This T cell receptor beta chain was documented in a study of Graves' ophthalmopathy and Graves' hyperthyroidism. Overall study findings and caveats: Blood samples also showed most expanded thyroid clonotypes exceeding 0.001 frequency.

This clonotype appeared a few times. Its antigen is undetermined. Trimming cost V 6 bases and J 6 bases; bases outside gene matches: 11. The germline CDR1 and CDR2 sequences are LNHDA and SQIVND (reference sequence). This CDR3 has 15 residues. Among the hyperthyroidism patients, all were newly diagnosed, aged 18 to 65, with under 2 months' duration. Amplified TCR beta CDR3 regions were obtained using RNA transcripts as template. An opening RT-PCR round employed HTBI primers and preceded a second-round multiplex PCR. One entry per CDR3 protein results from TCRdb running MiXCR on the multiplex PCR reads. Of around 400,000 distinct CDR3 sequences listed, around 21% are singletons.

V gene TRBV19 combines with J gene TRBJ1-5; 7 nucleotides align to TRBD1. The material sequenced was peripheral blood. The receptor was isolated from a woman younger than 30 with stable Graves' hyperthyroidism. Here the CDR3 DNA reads TGTGCCAGTAGCTATGCGACAGGGCTGAGTCAGCCCCAGCATTTT. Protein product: CASSYATGLSQPQHF.